This TCR beta chain was identified in a study of blood T cell repertoires in COVID-19. Background on the study: Sources were T cells, B-cell-depleted T cells, or PBMCs; the material itself was cDNA or gDNA.

Here immunoSEQ multiplex PCR was the method, and the copy in TCRdb shows in-frame clones only, minus some. The sample holds 200,000 to 300,000 clones, about 88% seen once. The CDR3 contains 15 residues. J lost 8 bases, V lost 0 bases, and 6 bases had no gene match. Germline CDR1 and CDR2: LNHNV and YYDKDF (reference sequence). This chain uses TRBV15 with TRBJ2-4; 8 nucleotides agree with TRBD1. The source of this sequence is an older woman with COVID-19, enrolled during active disease. The specimen sequenced was peripheral blood. In DNA, the CDR3 is TGTGCCACCAGCAGAGACCCGGACAGGGCGGACATTCAGTACTTC. Its translation is CATSRDPDRADIQYF.